This note documents a single TCR beta chain sequence. The source of the sample is a study of patients and donors after allogeneic stem cell transplantation. CDR3 length: 17 amino acids. Trimming at V came to 6 bases and at J to 9 bases, leaving 13 bases not matched to a gene. TCRdb ran MiXCR on the RT-PCR reads and lists one entry per CDR3 protein. Found here are approximately 90,000 distinct CDR3 sequences, roughly 5.2% of them singletons; the top ten hold about 3%. The TCR comes from a human donor who was either an allogeneic HSCT recipient or a stem cell or donor lymphocyte infusion donor (not recorded which). It is not recorded whose cells these are; they may come from a transplant donor. The gene calls are TRBV12-3 or TRBV12-4 and TRBJ2-1, with 14 bases identical to TRBD2. Sequenced: blood, either unsorted or a sorted T cell fraction (not recorded which). CDR3 sequence reads: CASRLGVGTSGRGEQFF. The CDR3 region has the DNA TGTGCCAGCAGATTGGGAGTCGGGACTAGCGGGAGAGGTGAGCAGTTCTTC.